Detailed here is one T cell receptor beta chain. The data were produced by immunoSEQ multiplex PCR, yet TCRdb's version contains in-frame clones alone and is incomplete. Seen here are some 87,000 clones, 80% to 90% observed once, and the top ten hold just over 30%. Germline loops: CDR1 LGHDT, CDR2 YNNKEL (reference sequence). The CDR3 runs 20 residues. V dropped 1 base and J dropped 5 bases, with 29 bases sitting between them. The data were obtained in a study of T cell responses to AZD1222 COVID-19 vaccine. The sample consisted of peripheral blood, taken on day 0 of AZD1222 vaccination. This sequence originates from an adult in good health. The chain couples TRBV3-1 (or the pseudogene TRBV3-2) to TRBJ1-2; weak D call: TRBD1 (5 bases). The CDR3 region has the DNA TGTGCCAGCAGCCAAGGAAGCGGTAGGGCCAGAATCTACGGGGGGTATGGCTACACCTTC. As protein: CASSQGSGRARIYGGYGYTF.